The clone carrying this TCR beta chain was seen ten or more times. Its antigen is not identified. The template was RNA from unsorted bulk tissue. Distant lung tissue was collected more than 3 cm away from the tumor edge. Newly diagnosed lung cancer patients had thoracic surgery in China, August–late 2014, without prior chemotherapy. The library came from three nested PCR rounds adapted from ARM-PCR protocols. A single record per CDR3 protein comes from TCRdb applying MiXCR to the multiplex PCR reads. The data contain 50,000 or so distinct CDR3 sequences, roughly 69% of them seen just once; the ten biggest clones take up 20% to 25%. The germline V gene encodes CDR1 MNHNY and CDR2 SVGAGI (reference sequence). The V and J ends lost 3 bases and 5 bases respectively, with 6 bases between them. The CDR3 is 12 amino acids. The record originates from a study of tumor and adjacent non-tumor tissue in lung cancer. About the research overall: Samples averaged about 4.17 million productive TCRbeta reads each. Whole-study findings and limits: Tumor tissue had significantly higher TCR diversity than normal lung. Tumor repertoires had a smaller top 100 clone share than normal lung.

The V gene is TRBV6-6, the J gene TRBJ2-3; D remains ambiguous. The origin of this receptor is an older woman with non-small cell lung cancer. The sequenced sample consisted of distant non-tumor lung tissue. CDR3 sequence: CASSYPGDTQYF. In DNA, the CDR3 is TGTGCCAGCAGTTATCCAGGAGATACGCAGTATTTT.